This T cell receptor beta chain originates from a study of neurological immune-mediated disorders (dated by TCRdb to about 2019). With regard to the full study: Among the approximately 35 multiple sclerosis patients, relapsing-remitting MS accounted for some 30 and secondary progressive MS accounted for 3. The roughly 99 TCR-beta libraries covered PBMC samples along with longitudinal samples, technical triplicates, and paired sorted CD4+ and CD8+ T-cell subsets. Peripheral blood TCR-beta repertoires from patients with HTLV-I-associated myelopathy (HAM/TSP), patients with multiple sclerosis, and healthy controls were compared in the study using UMI-based sequencing. The cohort comprised about 68 subjects: some 14 HAM/TSP patients, 35 or so multiple sclerosis patients and around 20 healthy controls.

Paper-wide results and their limitations: No association of the MS cluster with clinical or MRI features was observed, and the need for larger cohorts was stated by the authors. The highest TCR clonal expansion was observed in HAM/TSP patients, whereas the lowest was observed in MS patients, even when compared with healthy controls. Phylogenetic analysis grouped repertoires from 18 of 34 MS patients into a cluster of related CDR3 sequences, suggesting a possible repertoire-level signature. No identical CDR3 amino acid sequences were found to be shared among expanded clones across subjects, suggesting that TCR-beta repertoires were private in all groups.

To synthesize cDNA, template-switch 5'RACE was performed with a primer carrying a 10-nucleotide random unique molecular identifier so that each TCR transcript was tagged. Each sequencing run produced over 200 million TCR-beta sequences covering 15-18 subjects. The RNeasy kit was used to extract total RNA. Using the KAPA Real-time Library Amplification kit, TCR-beta VDJ regions were amplified with primers for the TCR constant region and the 5'RACE anchor. A first PCR added sample indexes and Illumina adaptors, and a second PCR then raised library yield. After Ampure bead purification, the TCR product of roughly 650 bp was size-selected on a 2% E-gel SizeSelection system. Before pooling, libraries had their quality checked on a Bioanalyzer, their concentration measured with Qubit, and their quantity determined with the Kapa Library Quantification kit. Libraries were sequenced paired-end 2 x 150 bp on an Illumina HiSeq 2500. To increase sequence diversity, about 23-32% phiX was spiked into each library pool. The authors processed their data as follows. Quality-filtered reads were processed with the UMI-based MiGEC pipeline, which removed over 80% of raw TCR sequences during error correction. VDJ genes were aligned to IMGT germline references, and each clonotype was defined by a unique CDR3 amino acid sequence together with V-J genes. Clonal expansion, Shannon diversity and CDR3 relatedness (CalcPairwiseDistances, ClusterSamples) were evaluated with VDJtools, and phylogenetic trees were built with CLCbio workbench. Clones with at least 8 unique UMIs were defined as expanded, with this threshold being based on coefficient-of-variation modelling across technical triplicates. TCRdb took the public reads, trimmed them with fastp at Q25, ran MiXCR for clone calling and kept in-frame beta chains. Entries are consolidated by CDR3 protein sequence, retaining the most common genes and DNA. The V and J calls were not made by the authors but by TCRdb's processing. This sample lists roughly 65,000 distinct CDR3 sequences; over 4% were detected once. The ten largest clones capture around 5.1% of the sample.

At least ten counts were recorded for this clonotype. The target of this receptor is not known. No quality values exist for individual bases; no much larger clone is one base distant. For the unsorted PBMC libraries, 2 million PBMCs were stored in RNAlater at -80 degrees C until RNA extraction and were used to generate the libraries. Multiple sclerosis patients were enrolled in a US clinical protocol under which disease progression was evaluated by magnetic resonance imaging. Peripheral blood was subjected to Ficoll-Hypaque density gradient centrifugation to isolate PBMCs, which were then cryopreserved in liquid nitrogen. The clonotype originates from a human donor with multiple sclerosis. The donor label of this sample is uncertain. The sequenced material came from PBMCs.

The nucleotide sequence reads as follows: TGCGCCAGCAGCCCACTTGGGGGGGGCTACGAGCAGTACTTC. Translated, it reads CASSPLGGGYEQYF. The V and J segments used are TRBV5-1 and TRBJ2-7; 7 central nucleotides agree with TRBD2. From a lookup of the germline V gene, CDR1 and CDR2 are SGHRS and YFSETQ. Clipping removes 4 bases from V and 3 bases from J, with 7 as the unmatched junction base count. The CDR3 sequence holds 14 residues, the cysteine and phenylalanine included. Of all the DNA, just the CDR3 is kept, 42 bases in frame from base 1.